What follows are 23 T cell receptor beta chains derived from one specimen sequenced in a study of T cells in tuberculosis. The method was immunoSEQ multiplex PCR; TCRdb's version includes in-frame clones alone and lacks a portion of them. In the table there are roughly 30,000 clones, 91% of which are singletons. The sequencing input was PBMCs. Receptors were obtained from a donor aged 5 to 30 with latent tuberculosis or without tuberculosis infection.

DNA of the CDR3: TGTGCCAGCAGCTTAATCGGGACACAGAACACCGGGGAGCTGTTTTTT. The encoded protein is CASSLIGTQNTGELFF. This chain connects TRBV7-2 to TRBJ2-2, with D maybe TRBD1 (6 bases). Germline loops: CDR1 SGHTA, CDR2 FQGNSA. The CDR3 runs 16 residues. V dropped 2 bases and J dropped 1 base, with 11 bases sitting between them.

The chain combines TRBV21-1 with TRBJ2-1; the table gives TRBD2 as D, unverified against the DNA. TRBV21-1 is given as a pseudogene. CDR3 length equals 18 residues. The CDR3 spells CASSKESIPAGSLNEQFF. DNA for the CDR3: TGTGCCAGCAGCAAAGAAAGTATCCCAGCGGGAAGTCTTAATGAGCAGTTCTTC.

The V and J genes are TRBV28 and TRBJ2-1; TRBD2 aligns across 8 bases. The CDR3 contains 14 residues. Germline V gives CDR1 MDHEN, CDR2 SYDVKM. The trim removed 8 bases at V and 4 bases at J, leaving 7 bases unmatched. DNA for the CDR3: TGTGCCAGCGAGACTAGCGAATTATACAATGAGCAGTTCTTC. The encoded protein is CASETSELYNEQFF. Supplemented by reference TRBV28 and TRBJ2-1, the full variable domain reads DVKVTQSSRYLVKRTGEKVFLECVQDMDHENMFWYRQDPGLGLRLIYFSYDVKMKEKGDIPEGYSVSREKKERFSLILESASTNQTSMYLCASETSELYNEQFFGPGTRLTVL.

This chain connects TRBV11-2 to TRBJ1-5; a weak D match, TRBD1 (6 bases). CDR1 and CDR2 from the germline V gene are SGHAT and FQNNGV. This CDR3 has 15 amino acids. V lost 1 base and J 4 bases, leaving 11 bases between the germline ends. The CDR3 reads CASSLGQGRNQPQHF. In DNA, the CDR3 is TGTGCCAGCAGCTTAGGTCAGGGGCGAAATCAGCCCCAGCATTTT.

In DNA, the CDR3 is TGTGCCAGCAGTGACCCCGGGACAGGGGGGTACGAGCAGTACTTC. Translation: CASSDPGTGGYEQYF. This chain uses TRBV6-6 with TRBJ2-7; 11 positions agree with TRBD1. The CDR3 loop spans 15 amino acids. CDR1 and CDR2 from the germline V gene are MNHNY and SVGAGI (reference sequence). Trimming cost V 5 bases and J 4 bases; bases outside gene matches: 7.

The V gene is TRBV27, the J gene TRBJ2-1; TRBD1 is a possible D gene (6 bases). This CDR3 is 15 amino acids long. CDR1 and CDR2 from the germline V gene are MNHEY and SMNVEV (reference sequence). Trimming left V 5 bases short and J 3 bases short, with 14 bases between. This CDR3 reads CASSPQGIGYNEQFF. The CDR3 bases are TGTGCCAGCAGTCCCCAGGGGATAGGCTACAATGAGCAGTTCTTC.

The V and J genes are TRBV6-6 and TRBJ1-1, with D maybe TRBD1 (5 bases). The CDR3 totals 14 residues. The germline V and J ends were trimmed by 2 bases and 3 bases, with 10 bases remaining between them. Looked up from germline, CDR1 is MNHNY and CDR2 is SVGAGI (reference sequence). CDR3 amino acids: CASSYGGGDTEAFF. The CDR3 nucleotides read TGTGCCAGCAGTTACGGGGGAGGTGACACTGAAGCTTTCTTT.

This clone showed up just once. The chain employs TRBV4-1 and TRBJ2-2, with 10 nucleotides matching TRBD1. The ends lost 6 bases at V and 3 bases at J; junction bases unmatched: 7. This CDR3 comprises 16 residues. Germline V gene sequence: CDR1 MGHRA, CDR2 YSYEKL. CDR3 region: CASSRGQGVYTGELFF. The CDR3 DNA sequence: TGCGCCAGCAGTCGTGGACAGGGGGTATACACCGGGGAGCTGTTTTTT.

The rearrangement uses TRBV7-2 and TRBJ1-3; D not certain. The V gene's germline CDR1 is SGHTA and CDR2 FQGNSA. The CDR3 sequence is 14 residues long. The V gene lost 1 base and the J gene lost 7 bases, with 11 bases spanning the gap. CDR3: CASSLVEGANTIYF. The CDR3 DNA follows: TGTGCCAGCAGCTTAGTTGAGGGTGCGAACACCATATATTTT.

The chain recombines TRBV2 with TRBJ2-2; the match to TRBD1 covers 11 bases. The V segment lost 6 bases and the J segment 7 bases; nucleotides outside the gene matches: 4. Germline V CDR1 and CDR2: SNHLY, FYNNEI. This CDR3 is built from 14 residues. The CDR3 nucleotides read TGTGCCAGCAGCGGGACAGGGGGTCACGGGGAGCTGTTTTTT. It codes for CASSGTGGHGELFF.

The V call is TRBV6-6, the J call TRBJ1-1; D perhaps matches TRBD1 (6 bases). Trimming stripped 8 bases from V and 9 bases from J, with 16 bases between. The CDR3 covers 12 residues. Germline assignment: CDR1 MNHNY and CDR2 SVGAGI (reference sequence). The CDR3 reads CASHPPDRKAFF. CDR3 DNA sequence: TGTGCCAGCCATCCACCTGACAGGAAAGCTTTCTTT.

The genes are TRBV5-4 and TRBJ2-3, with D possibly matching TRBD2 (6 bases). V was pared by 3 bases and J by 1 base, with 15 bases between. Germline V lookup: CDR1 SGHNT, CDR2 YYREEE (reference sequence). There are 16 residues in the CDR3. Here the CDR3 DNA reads TGTGCCAGCAGCTCCTTCGCGGGGATGGGCACAGATACGCAGTATTTT. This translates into CASSSFAGMGTDTQYF. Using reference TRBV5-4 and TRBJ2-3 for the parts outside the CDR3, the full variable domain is ETGVTQSPTHLIKTRGQQVTLRCSSQSGHNTVSWYQQALGQGPQFIFQYYREEENGRGNFPPRFSGLQFPNYSSELNVNALELDDSALYLCASSSFAGMGTDTQYFGPGTRLTVL.

The CDR3 loop reads CASSGEDRGKQYF. In DNA form, the CDR3 reads TGTGCCAGCAGTGGCGAGGACAGGGGGAAGCAGTACTTC. V and J are TRBV6-1 and TRBJ2-7, with 10 bases matching TRBD1. V shed 4 bases and J 8 bases; nucleotides not matched to a gene: 5. The germline CDR1 and CDR2 sequences are MNHNS and SASEGT. The CDR3 is 13 residues long.

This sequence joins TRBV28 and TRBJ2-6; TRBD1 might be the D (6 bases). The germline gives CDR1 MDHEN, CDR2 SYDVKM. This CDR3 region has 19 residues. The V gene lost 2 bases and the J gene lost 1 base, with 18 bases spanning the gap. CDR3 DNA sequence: TGTGCCAGCAGTTTACCCTACTCGACAGGCCGTTCTGGGGCCAACGTCCTGACTTTC. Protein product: CASSLPYSTGRSGANVLTF.

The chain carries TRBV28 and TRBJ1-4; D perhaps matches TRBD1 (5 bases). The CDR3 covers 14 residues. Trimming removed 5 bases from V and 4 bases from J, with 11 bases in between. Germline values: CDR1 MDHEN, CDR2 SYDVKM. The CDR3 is CASSRQTGNEKLFF. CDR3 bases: TGTGCCAGCAGTCGACAGACGGGTAATGAAAAACTGTTTTTT.

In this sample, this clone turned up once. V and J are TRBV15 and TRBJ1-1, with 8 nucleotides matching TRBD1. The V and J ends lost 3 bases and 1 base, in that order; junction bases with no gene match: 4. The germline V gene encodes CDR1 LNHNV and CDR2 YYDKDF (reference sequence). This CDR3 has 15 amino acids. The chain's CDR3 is CATSSQGATNTEAFF. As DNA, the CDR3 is TGTGCCACCAGCAGCCAGGGGGCGACGAACACTGAAGCTTTCTTT.

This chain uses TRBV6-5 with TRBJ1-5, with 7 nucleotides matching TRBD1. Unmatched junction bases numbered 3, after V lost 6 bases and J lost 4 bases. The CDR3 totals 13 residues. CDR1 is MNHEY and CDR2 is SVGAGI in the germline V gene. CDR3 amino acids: CASRPGGNQPQHF. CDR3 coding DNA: TGTGCCAGCAGGCCAGGGGGGAATCAGCCCCAGCATTTT.

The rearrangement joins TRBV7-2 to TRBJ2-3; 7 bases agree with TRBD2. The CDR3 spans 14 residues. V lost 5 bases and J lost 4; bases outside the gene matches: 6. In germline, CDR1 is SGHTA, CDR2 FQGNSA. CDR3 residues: CASSLLAEADTQYF. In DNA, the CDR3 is TGTGCCAGCAGCCTCCTAGCGGAGGCAGATACGCAGTATTTT.

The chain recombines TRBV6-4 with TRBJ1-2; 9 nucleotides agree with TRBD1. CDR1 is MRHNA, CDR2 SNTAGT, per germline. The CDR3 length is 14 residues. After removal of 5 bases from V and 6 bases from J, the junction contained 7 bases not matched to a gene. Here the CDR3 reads CASSSTGGADGYTF. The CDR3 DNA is TGTGCCAGCAGTTCCACAGGGGGCGCGGATGGCTACACCTTC.

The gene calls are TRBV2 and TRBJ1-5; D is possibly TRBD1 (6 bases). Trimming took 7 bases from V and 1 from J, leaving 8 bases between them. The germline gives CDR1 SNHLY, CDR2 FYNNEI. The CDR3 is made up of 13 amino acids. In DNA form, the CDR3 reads TGTGCCAGCAACGGACAGAGCAATCAGCCCCAGCATTTT. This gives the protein CASNGQSNQPQHF.

The CDR3 region is CASSPYSDSRYEQYF. In nucleotides, the CDR3 is TGCGCCAGCAGCCCTTATTCCGACAGCCGCTACGAGCAGTACTTC. The V gene is TRBV4-3, the J gene TRBJ2-7; D possibly corresponds to TRBD1 (5 bases). The CDR3 covers 15 residues. Trimming left V 4 bases short and J 3 bases short, with 16 bases between. The V gene's germline CDR1 is LGHNA and CDR2 YSLEER.

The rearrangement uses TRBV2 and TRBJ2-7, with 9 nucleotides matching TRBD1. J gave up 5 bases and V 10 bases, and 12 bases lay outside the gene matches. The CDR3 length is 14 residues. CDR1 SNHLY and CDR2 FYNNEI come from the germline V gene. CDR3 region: CATVSGQGIDEQYF. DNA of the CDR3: TGTGCCACCGTGTCGGGACAGGGTATCGACGAGCAGTACTTC.

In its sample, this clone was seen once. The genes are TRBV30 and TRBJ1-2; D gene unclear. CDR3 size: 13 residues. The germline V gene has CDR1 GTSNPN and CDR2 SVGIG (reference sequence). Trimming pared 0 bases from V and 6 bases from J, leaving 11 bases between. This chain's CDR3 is CAWSVPGVHGYTF. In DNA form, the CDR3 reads TGTGCCTGGAGTGTACCCGGGGTTCATGGCTACACCTTC.